This T cell receptor (beta chain) was profiled in a study of control samples from healthy donors and cancer patients (TCRdb year 2020). Library preparation was by the immunoSEQ multiplex PCR assay. The table was pulled from immuneACCESS by TCRdb, which kept in-frame rearrangements only. Such tables lose some clones; where checked, under half of the loss comes from unresolved V genes, and the rest has no known cause. Across this sample there are about 130,000 clones, with about 95% seen only once. Jointly, the top ten make up 14% of the sample. From the cysteine through the phenylalanine, the CDR3 covers 16 amino acids. The retained sequence is limited to the CDR3, 48 bases, with the frame set at the first base. CDR1 and CDR2 are read off the germline V gene (reference sequence) as SEHNR and FQNEAQ. The junction shows trimming of 2 bases on V and 2 bases on J, plus 15 bases between the germline ends.

On this clone: There is no known antigen for this receptor. No qualities accompany the bases; no much larger clone lies one base away.

The sequence is built from TRBV7-9 and TRBJ2-5, with TRBD1 tentatively as D gene (6 bases match). The source material was PBMCs. The TCR originated in a man between 60 and 75 years old with colorectal cancer. DNA sequence: TGTGCCAGCAGCTTAACAGGGTCCAGCACTCAAGAGACCCAGTACTTC. It is translated as CASSLTGSSTQETQYF.